This T cell receptor beta chain was identified in a study of identical twins. Study-level results: The authors noted that invariant MAIT and iNKT cells could partly confound zero-insertion analyses. Within monozygotic twins, out-of-frame TCR alpha sharing was underestimated by the models.

This clonotype appeared once. Antigen specificity is unknown. Given a much more abundant clone one base away, this may be a read error. Among all donors, each was a healthy Caucasian. TCRdb passed the 5' RACE reads through MiXCR, listing each CDR3 protein once. The profile shows 600,000 to 850,000 distinct CDR3 sequences, approximately 18% of them singletons. The CDR3 contains 17 residues. Germline V gene lookup returns CDR1 SEHNR and CDR2 FQNEAQ (reference sequence). These same records also appear under a second study, on T cells expressing NK-cell markers. This second study notes: Among CD8+ T cells from roughly six donors, dominant NKG2C+ clonotypes accounted for about 1.0-7.0%.

V gene TRBV7-9 combines with J gene TRBJ2-1, with 10 bases matching TRBD2. The source of this sequence is a woman under 30 in good health. Sequenced: PBMCs. The CDR3 sequence: CASSRSSGGLSYNDQFF. The CDR3 region has the DNA TGTGCCAGCAGCCGATCTAGCGGGGGCCTATCCTACAATGACCAGTTCTTC.